The 29 T cell receptor beta chains reported below all come from one sample, sequenced in a study of T cell changes during pregnancy in multiple sclerosis. TCRdb's copy holds only in-frame clones and misses some; the assay was immunoSEQ multiplex PCR. The data hold fewer than 50,000 clones, with roughly 90% observed a single time. The source was peripheral blood, collected in the second trimester of pregnancy. All receptors come from a female donor in good health, enrolled as a control in a pregnancy study.

V and J are TRBV5-1 and TRBJ1-6, with TRBD1 matching over 9 bases. Germline V gene data show CDR1 as SGHRS and CDR2 as YFSETQ. This CDR3 is 14 amino acids long. The ends lost 5 bases at V and 7 bases at J; junction bases unmatched: 4. Written as DNA, the CDR3 is TGCGCCAGCAGAGGGACAGGGATGAATTCACCCCTCCACTTT. It is translated as CASRGTGMNSPLHF.

The chain couples TRBV19 to TRBJ2-7; 7 bases fit TRBD2. V shed 7 bases, J shed 3 bases, and the junction held 12 bases outside the gene matches. CDR3 length: 15 residues. Germline-derived CDR1 and CDR2 are LNHDA and SQIVND (reference sequence). The CDR3 protein is CASKVGASGYYEQYF. The CDR3 DNA sequence: TGTGCCAGTAAAGTCGGGGCTAGCGGATACTACGAGCAGTACTTC.

This sequence joins TRBV9 and TRBJ2-5; D is uncertain. Gene TRBJ2-7 matches the end of the DNA better, so the J call may be wrong. The CDR3 covers 14 residues. Per germline, CDR1 SGDLS and CDR2 YYNGEE. The CDR3 DNA is TGTGCCAGCAGCGTAGGAAGTGCAGGCTACGAGCAGTACTTC. It translates to CASSVGSAGYEQYF.

This chain links TRBV20-1 with TRBJ2-5; a weak D match, TRBD2 (6 bases). The germline CDR1 and CDR2 sequences are DFQATT and SNEGSKA (reference sequence). V was shortened by 3 bases and J by 5 bases, with 7 bases between the two germline ends. This CDR3 contains 11 residues. CDR3 sequence reads: CSASREETQYF. The CDR3 nucleotides read TGCAGTGCTAGTCGGGAGGAGACCCAGTACTTC.

This clone was counted a single time. This rearrangement joins TRBV6-1 to TRBJ1-5; no clear D gene. This CDR3 comprises 15 residues. The germline V gene encodes CDR1 MNHNS and CDR2 SASEGT. V was trimmed by 1 base and J by 3 bases, leaving 10 bases between them. The CDR3 DNA follows: TGTGCCAGCAGTGAAGAGCCGAAGCCCAATCAGCCCCAGCATTTT. Protein: CASSEEPKPNQPQHF.

The CDR3 bases are TGTGCCAGCAGCGGAGGACAGACCAACACTGAAGCTTTCTTT. This gives the protein CASSGGQTNTEAFF. V usage is TRBV9 and J usage is TRBJ1-1; weak D call: TRBD1 (6 bases). From germline, CDR1 is SGDLS and CDR2 YYNGEE. The V end was cut by 3 bases, the J end by 2 bases, with 11 bases between. This CDR3 spans 14 amino acids.

The chain joins TRBV7-6 to TRBJ2-7; possibly TRBD1 for D (5 bases). CDR1 and CDR2 (germline): SGHVS, FNYEAQ. V was cut by 8 bases and J by 4 bases, with 21 bases left in between. The CDR3 totals 15 residues. The CDR3 spells CASVLQGAPSYEQYF. In DNA, the CDR3 is TGTGCCAGCGTGCTCCAAGGGGCCCCATCGTACGAGCAGTACTTC.

The J gene is TRBJ1-1, the V gene TRBV19; 7 bases fit TRBD1. The length of the CDR3 is 13 residues. Germline-derived CDR1 and CDR2 are LNHDA and SQIVND (reference sequence). V lost 8 bases to trimming and J lost 0 bases; unmatched junction nucleotides: 3. DNA for the CDR3: TGTGCCAGTTGGGACAGAATGAACACTGAAGCTTTCTTT. Amino acids: CASWDRMNTEAFF.

The chain joins TRBV9 to TRBJ1-4, with D maybe TRBD1 (5 bases). Germline CDR1 and CDR2: SGDLS and YYNGEE. The V end lost 3 bases, the J end lost 1 base, and 7 bases lay between the germline ends. CDR3 length equals 14 residues. CDR3 sequence: CASSAGGTNEKLFF. In DNA, the CDR3 is TGTGCCAGCAGCGCCGGGGGAACTAATGAAAAACTGTTTTTT. Full variable domain (outside the CDR3, taken from reference TRBV9 and TRBJ1-4): DSGVTQTPKHLITATGQRVTLRCSPRSGDLSVYWYQQSLDQGLQFLIQYYNGEERAKGNILERFSAQQFPDLHSELNLSSLELGDSALYFCASSAGGTNEKLFFGSGTQLSVL.

The gene calls are TRBV7-9 and TRBJ2-7; no firm D call. The CDR3 loop spans 13 amino acids. V was pared by 2 bases and J by 0 bases, with 5 bases between. Per the germline V gene, CDR1 is SEHNR and CDR2 is FQNEAQ (reference sequence). The CDR3 DNA reads as TGTGCCAGCAGCTTATATAACTCCTACGAGCAGTACTTC. Its translation is CASSLYNSYEQYF.

V usage is TRBV7-9 and J usage is TRBJ1-4, with TRBD1 identical over 7 bases. Trimming at V came to 0 bases and at J to 8 bases, leaving 3 bases not matched to a gene. CDR3 length: 14 residues. Germline V gives CDR1 SEHNR, CDR2 FQNEAQ (reference sequence). The DNA for the CDR3 is TGTGCCAGCAGCTTAGCTAGGGGGCGCGAAAAACTGTTTTTT. This sequence encodes CASSLARGREKLFF.

The chain joins TRBV11-1 to TRBJ2-5, with 7 bases that match TRBD2. The CDR3 has 15 residues. The ends lost 7 bases at V and 1 base at J; junction bases unmatched: 9. The germline CDR1 and CDR2 sequences are SGHAT and FQDESV (reference sequence). DNA of the CDR3: TGTGCCAGCACCCCTTCCGGGACTACCCAAGAGACCCAGTACTTC. This sequence encodes CASTPSGTTQETQYF.

The rearrangement joins TRBV5-4 to TRBJ1-4, with D perhaps matching TRBD1 (6 bases). The CDR3 contains 15 residues. The V and J ends lost 1 base and 4 bases respectively, with 11 bases between them. Germline loops: CDR1 SGHNT, CDR2 YYREEE (reference sequence). The CDR3 loop reads CASSLHGQLNEKLFF. CDR3 DNA sequence: TGTGCCAGCAGCTTGCATGGACAGCTTAATGAAAAACTGTTTTTT.

The V gene is TRBV6-6, the J gene TRBJ1-5, with D unclear. From germline, CDR1 is MNHNY and CDR2 SVGAGI (reference sequence). This CDR3 is built from 14 residues. With 5 bases removed from V and 0 bases from J, the gap between germline ends came to 8 bases. This chain's CDR3 is CASSADNSNQPQHF. The CDR3 region has the DNA TGTGCCAGCAGTGCAGACAATAGCAATCAGCCCCAGCATTTT.

The rearrangement links TRBV15 to TRBJ1-4; D is uncertain. CDR3 length: 18 amino acids. The V gene's germline CDR1 is LNHNV and CDR2 YYDKDF (reference sequence). The germline V and J ends were trimmed by 0 bases and 5 bases, with 19 bases remaining between them. The CDR3 sequence is CATSRDGHSFDPNEKLFF. As DNA, the CDR3 is TGTGCCACCAGCAGAGATGGCCACAGCTTTGACCCAAATGAAAAACTGTTTTTT.

The CDR3 DNA reads as TGCGCCAGCAGCTTCGAAGCGGGAGATACGCAGTATTTT. Encoded protein: CASSFEAGDTQYF. The rearrangement joins TRBV5-1 to TRBJ2-3; TRBD2 might be the D (6 bases). The germline V gene has CDR1 SGHRS and CDR2 YFSETQ. The germline V and J ends were trimmed by 2 bases and 5 bases, with 9 bases remaining between them. CDR3 length: 13 residues.

This chain joins TRBV5-4 and TRBJ1-2; the D is unclear. In germline, CDR1 is SGHNT, CDR2 YYREEE (reference sequence). The CDR3 sequence is 15 residues long. V was cut by 5 bases and J by 0 bases, with 14 bases left in between. CDR3 sequence: CASSLGGSSNYGYTF. In DNA form, the CDR3 reads TGTGCCAGCAGTCTGGGAGGGTCCTCTAACTATGGCTACACCTTC.

This clone was found once. The V gene is TRBV27, the J gene TRBJ1-1; D gene ambiguous. The CDR3 has 13 residues. V was trimmed by 8 bases and J by 0 bases, leaving 10 bases between them. Germline CDR1 is MNHEY and CDR2 is SMNVEV (reference sequence). Here the CDR3 DNA reads TGTGCCAGCCGAAACAGCATGAACACTGAAGCTTTCTTT. Protein product: CASRNSMNTEAFF.

The V gene is TRBV2, the J gene TRBJ2-3; a weak D match, TRBD2 (5 bases). V lost 3 bases to trimming and J lost 0 bases, with 10 bases between them. The length of the CDR3 is 15 residues. Germline values: CDR1 SNHLY, CDR2 FYNNEI. The CDR3 protein is CASSDSRTSTDTQYF. Written as DNA, the CDR3 is TGTGCCAGCAGTGACTCACGGACTAGCACAGATACGCAGTATTTT.

The chain is built from TRBV19 and TRBJ2-7; D gene ambiguous. Germline assignment: CDR1 LNHDA and CDR2 SQIVND (reference sequence). The V gene lost 0 bases and the J gene lost 6 bases, with 15 bases spanning the gap. This CDR3 has 15 amino acids. The CDR3 spells CASSIDLSVPVEQYF. CDR3 DNA: TGTGCCAGTAGTATAGATCTTAGTGTCCCGGTCGAGCAGTACTTC.

The V gene is TRBV6-5, the J gene TRBJ2-5; 8 nucleotides align to TRBD2. Germline V gene lookup returns CDR1 MNHEY and CDR2 SVGAGI. After removal of 6 bases from V and 5 bases from J, the junction contained 5 bases not matched to a gene. The CDR3 loop spans 13 amino acids. Here the CDR3 reads CASSPGLVETQYF. In DNA, the CDR3 is TGTGCCAGCAGCCCGGGACTAGTGGAGACCCAGTACTTC.

The V gene is TRBV30, the J gene TRBJ1-2, with 9 bases lining up with TRBD1. With 7 bases clipped from V and 4 bases from J, the junction kept 10 bases outside the gene matches. Germline V gives CDR1 GTSNPN, CDR2 SVGIG (reference sequence). This CDR3 is 14 amino acids long. The CDR3 DNA sequence: TGTGCCTCGACCGGGACAGGGTTGGCCTATGGCTACACCTTC. Protein sequence: CASTGTGLAYGYTF.

This chain uses TRBV5-1 with TRBJ2-3; TRBD2 matches at 10 bases. The length of the CDR3 is 17 residues. With V trimmed by 4 bases and J by 2 bases, 10 bases remained unmatched. Germline lookup yields CDR1 SGHRS and CDR2 YFSETQ. The CDR3 spells CASSVVSGGPITDTQYF. CDR3 coding DNA: TGCGCCAGCAGCGTCGTTAGCGGGGGGCCCATCACAGATACGCAGTATTTT.

The V and J genes are TRBV30 and TRBJ1-2; the match to TRBD1 covers 9 bases. V was clipped by 3 bases and J by 8 bases; unmatched bases: 13. Germline V gives CDR1 GTSNPN, CDR2 SVGIG (reference sequence). The CDR3 consists of 15 residues. The DNA for the CDR3 is TGTGCCTGGAGCTCGCGCGGGACAGGGCTAATCGGCTACACCTTC. Residues: CAWSSRGTGLIGYTF.

J is TRBJ2-4 and V is TRBV7-9; 7 nucleotides agree with TRBD2. The V segment lost 7 bases and the J segment 6 bases; nucleotides outside the gene matches: 6. The germline CDR1 and CDR2 sequences are SEHNR and FQNEAQ (reference sequence). The CDR3 extends over 13 amino acids. In DNA form, the CDR3 reads TGTGCCAGCACCCCGGGCGGGGGAAACATTCAGTACTTC. It specifies CASTPGGGNIQYF.

This chain joins TRBV11-2 and TRBJ1-1; D may be TRBD1 (5 bases). The CDR3 consists of 13 residues. Deletions cut 4 bases from V and 4 bases from J, with 10 bases between. The germline CDR1 and CDR2 sequences are SGHAT and FQNNGV. The CDR3 reads CASSSGWGTEAFF. CDR3 nucleotide sequence: TGTGCCAGCAGCTCAGGGTGGGGCACTGAAGCTTTCTTT. The full variable domain, in which reference TRBV11-2 and TRBJ1-1 provide the parts outside the CDR3, is EAGVAQSPRYKIIEKRQSVAFWCNPISGHATLYWYQQILGQGPKLLIQFQNNGVVDDSQLPKDRFSAERLKGVDSTLKIQPAKLEDSAVYLCASSSGWGTEAFFGQGTRLTVV.

The chain combines TRBV7-9 with TRBJ2-5; TRBD2 matches at 7 bases. The V and J ends lost 5 bases and 4 bases, in that order; junction bases with no gene match: 13. The CDR3 has 16 amino acids. Looked up from germline, CDR1 is SEHNR and CDR2 is FQNEAQ (reference sequence). The CDR3 reads CASSRRGVSGGETQYF. DNA of the CDR3: TGTGCCAGCAGCCGACGGGGGGTGAGTGGCGGAGAGACCCAGTACTTC.

DNA for the CDR3: TGCGCCAGCAGATTGACTAGCGCGAACACCGGGGAGCTGTTTTTT. Encoded protein: CASRLTSANTGELFF. V usage is TRBV5-1 and J usage is TRBJ2-2; 8 bases agree with TRBD2. Germline CDR1 SGHRS, CDR2 YFSETQ. J was trimmed by 0 bases and V by 5 bases; bases with no gene match: 3. The CDR3 contains 15 residues.

This clone was seen once. The CDR3 region has the DNA TGTGCCAGCAGCGCTGGCCCCGGGTGGAACACTGAAGCTTTCTTT. Translation gives CASSAGPGWNTEAFF. This rearrangement joins TRBV9 to TRBJ1-1, with D hard to call. The CDR3 is 15 residues long. CDR1 and CDR2 from the germline V gene are SGDLS and YYNGEE. Trimming took 3 bases from V and 1 from J, leaving 13 bases between them.